Following are 10 T cell receptor beta chains from one sample sequenced in a study of blood T cell repertoires in COVID-19. Sequenced by immunoSEQ multiplex PCR; TCRdb stores in-frame clones only, minus some. The table lists about 59,000 clones, about 93% of them singletons. The sample comprised peripheral blood. The origin of the receptors is a man older than 75 with acute or convalescent COVID-19.

The chain carries TRBV25-1 and TRBJ2-7; D is perhaps TRBD2 (5 bases). Trimming took off 1 base at V and 2 bases at J, with 15 bases between the two ends. The germline V gene encodes CDR1 MGHDK and CDR2 SYGVNS. CDR3 length: 16 amino acids. Here the CDR3 DNA reads TGTGCCAGCAGTGAATGGGTCGGGGAGTTGGCCTACGAGCAGTACTTC. Its protein is CASSEWVGELAYEQYF.

This chain uses TRBV7-9 with TRBJ2-1; the D gene is possibly TRBD1 (7 bases). Germline CDR1 is SEHNR and CDR2 is FQNEAQ (reference sequence). V was clipped by 5 bases and J by 9 bases, with 14 bases between them. The CDR3 is made up of 13 amino acids. CDR3 DNA: TGTGCCAGCAGCATACCTCAGGGGGGTGAGCAGTTCTTC. It codes for CASSIPQGGEQFF.

The chain joins TRBV10-3 to TRBJ2-6, with 10 bases identical to TRBD1. The CDR3 is 16 residues long. The germline CDR1 and CDR2 sequences are ENHRY and SYGVKD. The ends lost 4 bases at V and 3 bases at J; junction bases unmatched: 3. The CDR3 region is CAISGDRGRGANVLTF. The CDR3 DNA sequence: TGTGCCATCAGTGGGGACAGGGGACGTGGGGCCAACGTCCTGACTTTC.

This chain links TRBV6-2 or TRBV6-3 with TRBJ2-5, with 13 bases matching TRBD2. The CDR3 runs 18 residues. J was trimmed by 5 bases and V by 2 bases; bases with no gene match: 11. Looked up from germline, CDR1 is MNHEY and CDR2 is SVGEGT. The CDR3, as DNA: TGTGCCAGCAGTTACATTAGGGGACTAGCGGGGTCCCGGGAGACCCAGTACTTC. Encoded protein: CASSYIRGLAGSRETQYF.

The J gene is TRBJ2-1, the V gene TRBV9; 7 bases align to TRBD1. Unmatched junction bases numbered 10, after V lost 3 bases and J lost 7 bases. CDR1 and CDR2 from the germline V gene are SGDLS and YYNGEE. The CDR3 has 15 residues. CDR3 in DNA: TGTGCCAGCAGCGATCCGACAGGGCATGGTAATGAGCAGTTCTTC. Translation: CASSDPTGHGNEQFF.

CDR3 loop: CATSGGHSYEQYF. The DNA for the CDR3 is TGTGCCACCAGTGGTGGACACTCCTACGAGCAGTACTTC. This rearrangement joins TRBV24-1 to TRBJ2-7, with a weak D call TRBD1 (5 bases). The CDR3 runs to 13 residues. Trimming took 5 bases from V and 0 from J, leaving 7 bases between them. Germline-derived CDR1 and CDR2 are KGHDR and SFDVKD.

The genes are TRBV15 and TRBJ1-4; 9 bases match TRBD1. The CDR3 loop spans 13 amino acids. V lost 6 bases, J lost 8 bases, and 4 bases stayed unmatched. Per the germline V gene, CDR1 is LNHNV and CDR2 is YYDKDF (reference sequence). CDR3 in DNA: TGTGCCACCAGACGGACAGGGGAAGAAAAACTGTTTTTT. Its protein is CATRRTGEEKLFF.

This rearrangement joins TRBV7-9 to TRBJ1-1, with 7 bases fitting TRBD1. Per the germline V gene, CDR1 is SEHNR and CDR2 is FQNEAQ (reference sequence). V lost 7 bases to trimming and J lost 4 bases; unmatched junction nucleotides: 3. CDR3 size: 12 residues. The CDR3 protein is CASTRDSTEAFF. In DNA, the CDR3 is TGTGCCAGCACCCGGGACAGCACTGAAGCTTTCTTT.

This clone was observed a single time. The rearrangement uses TRBV5-1 and TRBJ2-7; 7 bases fit TRBD1. Unmatched junction bases numbered 5, after V lost 4 bases and J lost 1 base. Germline loops: CDR1 SGHRS, CDR2 YFSETQ. The CDR3 has 14 residues. The CDR3 is CASSRDSSSYEQYF. The CDR3 region has the DNA TGCGCCAGCAGCAGGGACAGTAGTTCCTACGAGCAGTACTTC.

The rearrangement links TRBV5-1 to TRBJ2-5, with 7 bases lining up with TRBD1. The germline gives CDR1 SGHRS, CDR2 YFSETQ. This CDR3 region has 14 residues. Trimming cost V 3 bases and J 14 bases; bases outside gene matches: 16. In DNA form, the CDR3 reads TGCGCCAGCAGCTCCAACCAAACACCCGGGACAGTCTACTTC. Translated: CASSSNQTPGTVYF.